This T cell receptor beta chain comes out of a study of blood T cell repertoires in COVID-19 (dated by TCRdb to the early 2020s). With regard to the full study: Samples covering the acute and convalescent phases of COVID-19 were provided by collaborators in the United States, Italy and Spain. The material from the prospective study consisted of cDNA or gDNA derived from T cells, B-cell-depleted T cells, or PBMCs. A de-identified subject ID, COVID-19 status, age in years and sex were almost always included in the sample metadata. Deeply sampled blood TCRbeta repertoires from subjects exposed to, actively infected with, or recovered from COVID-19 were included in the dataset. HLA class I and class II types, where available, came from metadata supplied by the sample provider rather than from assay-based typing. The samples were drawn from the first 160 participants of the ongoing ImmuneRACE study and from 1,200 or so subjects provided by 6 global collaborators. The repertoires were released in a freely available public database meant as a resource for research on the immune response to SARS-CoV-2.

The immunoSEQ Assay, a bias-controlled multiplex PCR, was used to amplify TCRbeta CDR3 regions from genomic DNA. The study's processing was this. The number of nucleated cells in each sample was estimated by amplification of reference gene primers within the assay. To quantify the absolute abundance of each unique TCRbeta CDR3 rearrangement, sequence reads were collapsed and filtered. Productive Simpson clonality was computed per sample as the square root of Simpson's diversity index over productive rearrangements. Entries here come from immuneACCESS through TCRdb and include only in-frame sequences with V and J called. Some clones fail to appear in such tables; in the studies checked, an unresolved V gene covers under half of the shortfall, and the cause of the remainder is unknown. V and J calls and clone size are copied from that table; D and trimming were computed from the DNA. This sample has fewer than 250,000 clones in its table, and 70% to 90% of those were observed once. The ten biggest clones cover 5.5% to 8% of the sample.

In the case of this clone: It lacks a known antigen. No base quality values were provided; no much bigger clone lies one nucleotide off.

Here is what the overall study found, with its caveats: The quantity of clinical and demographic metadata differed by source and by participant and was supplied without curation.

CDR1 and CDR2 were assigned from the germline V gene as SGHRS and YFSETQ. V was cut back by 0 bases and J by 3 bases, leaving a gap of 12 bases between them. The CDR3 sequence holds 15 residues, the cysteine and phenylalanine included. CDR3 DNA only is kept here, 45 bases in frame from base 1. The collaborating institutions used their own protocols to collect whole blood in K2EDTA tubes. For TCRbeta analysis, collaborators shipped samples in one of three forms: frozen whole blood, isolated PBMCs, or DNA extracted from either of those sample types. This TCR derives from an older woman with active or convalescent COVID-19. The rearranged segments are TRBV5-1 and TRBJ2-5, with no confidently assigned D gene. The sequencing sample was made of peripheral blood. The CDR3 region: CASSLVALSKETQYF. DNA sequence: TGCGCCAGCAGCTTGGTGGCTCTCTCGAAAGAGACCCAGTACTTC.